Below, 11 T cell receptor beta chains from the same sample are listed, as sequenced in a study of T cell repertoires in cytomegalovirus infection. TCRdb called the reads again in MiXCR, with one record for every CDR3 protein. This sample yields some 680,000 distinct CDR3 sequences, of which 35% are seen a single time; around 2.6% belongs to the top ten. What was sequenced was PBMCs. Receptors were obtained from a human donor in good health (CMV status not recorded). Some clones in this sample may be carry-over from other donors' samples.

Many counts were recorded for this clonotype. The chain uses TRBV7-8 and TRBJ2-6; 8 bases agree with TRBD1. The CDR3 runs to 18 residues. Germline lookup yields CDR1 SGHVS and CDR2 FQNEAQ. Germline trimming cut 2 bases from V and 0 bases from J; bases unmatched to any gene: 6. CDR3 coding DNA: TGTGCCAGCAGCTTACAGGGGGCGCTTTTCTCTGGGGCCAACGTCCTGACTTTC. Protein sequence: CASSLQGALFSGANVLTF.

The chain has TRBV4-1 and TRBJ2-7, with 7 bases that match TRBD1. The trim removed 2 bases at V and 3 bases at J, leaving 7 bases unmatched. This CDR3 spans 15 amino acids. Per the germline V gene, CDR1 is MGHRA and CDR2 is YSYEKL. The chain's CDR3 is CASSQQQGEDYEQYF. In DNA form, the CDR3 reads TGCGCCAGCAGCCAACAGCAGGGGGAAGACTACGAGCAGTACTTC.

CDR3 DNA: TGTGCCAGTAGCGGGGGAAACGGGGGCTACACCTTC. Its protein is CASSGGNGGYTF. This rearrangement joins TRBV19 to TRBJ1-2; a possible D gene is TRBD1 (5 bases). Trimming took 6 bases from V and 8 from J, leaving 13 bases between them. The length of the CDR3 is 12 residues. Germline V gene data show CDR1 as LNHDA and CDR2 as SQIVND (reference sequence).

The genes are TRBV29-1 and TRBJ2-5, with 7 bases fitting TRBD1. The CDR3 is 13 residues long. V lost 6 bases to trimming and J lost 4 bases; unmatched junction nucleotides: 8. Germline CDR1 SQVTM, CDR2 ANQGSEA. CDR3 loop: CSVREDRRETQYF. In DNA, the CDR3 is TGCAGCGTGAGAGAGGACAGGCGAGAGACCCAGTACTTC.

About this clonotype: This is likely a read error, given that the CDR3 carries no conserved phenylalanine or tryptophan at its end. CDR3 sequence (DNA): TGTGCCAGCAGTTTTTCCCTGGGACAGGGAATTAAGGCTGGGGCCAACGTCCTGACTTTA. Residues: CASSFSLGQGIKAGANVLTL. The genes are TRBV12-3 or TRBV12-4 and TRBJ2-6; 9 bases fit TRBD1. The V gene end was trimmed by 3 bases and the J gene end by 2 bases; junction bases not matched to a gene: 14. The CDR3 sequence is 20 residues long.

This clonotype was recorded many times. CDR3 amino acids: CASSLLVGAELFF. The CDR3 nucleotides read TGTGCCAGCAGCTTACTTGTGGGCGCGGAGCTGTTTTTT. The chain carries TRBV7-2 and TRBJ2-2; no reliable D call. The CDR3 is 13 residues long. Trimming took 2 bases from V and 10 from J, leaving 11 bases between them. Germline CDR1 and CDR2: SGHTA and FQGNSA. The full variable domain, its missing parts supplied by reference TRBV7-2 and TRBJ2-2, is GAGVSQSPSNKVTEKGKDVELRCDPISGHTALYWYRQSLGQGLEFLIYFQGNSAPDKSGLPSDRFSAERTGGSVSTLTIQRTQQEDSAVYLCASSLLVGAELFFGEGSRLTVL.

The gene calls are TRBV5-5 and TRBJ1-2; TRBD1 matches 12 bases. CDR1 is SGHKS, CDR2 YYEKEE, per germline (reference sequence). Trimming at V came to 4 bases and at J to 8 bases, leaving 12 bases not matched to a gene. This CDR3 is built from 16 residues. CDR3 in amino acids: CASSPIPGQGAWGYTF. In DNA, the CDR3 is TGTGCCAGCAGCCCGATCCCGGGACAGGGGGCCTGGGGCTACACCTTC.

This clonotype was found a few times. The chain combines TRBV30 with TRBJ1-6; the D gene is possibly TRBD1 (5 bases). Germline CDR1 is GTSNPN and CDR2 is SVGIG (reference sequence). This CDR3 has 13 amino acids. Trimming removed 2 bases from V and 9 bases from J, with 11 bases in between. Here the CDR3 reads CAWSRWGSSPLHF. The DNA of the CDR3 is TGTGCCTGGAGTCGGTGGGGCAGTTCACCCCTCCACTTT.

The genes are TRBV19 and TRBJ2-1; D possibly matches TRBD1 or TRBD2 (5 bases each). The CDR3 runs to 15 residues. Germline values: CDR1 LNHDA, CDR2 SQIVND (reference sequence). The germline V and J ends were trimmed by 5 bases and 5 bases, with 16 bases remaining between them. CDR3 loop: CASSPSPGPHNEQFF. In DNA form, the CDR3 reads TGTGCCAGTAGTCCTTCGCCGGGACCCCACAATGAGCAGTTCTTC.

This clonotype was picked up a small number of times. Here the CDR3 reads CASSSRSGIPQHF. CDR3 coding DNA: TGTGCCAGCAGTTCCCGTTCTGGGATTCCCCAGCATTTT. The J gene is TRBJ1-5, the V gene TRBV12-3 or TRBV12-4; no reliable D call. This CDR3 has 13 residues. The V gene lost 4 bases and the J gene lost 10 bases, with 14 bases spanning the gap.

CDR3: CASSLTAANTGELFF. The CDR3 region has the DNA TGTGCCAGCAGCTTGACCGCCGCGAACACCGGGGAGCTGTTTTTT. The V gene is TRBV7-9, the J gene TRBJ2-2, with D unclear. V lost 3 bases and J lost 0, with 8 bases in between. Germline values: CDR1 SEHNR, CDR2 FQNEAQ (reference sequence). CDR3 length: 15 residues.